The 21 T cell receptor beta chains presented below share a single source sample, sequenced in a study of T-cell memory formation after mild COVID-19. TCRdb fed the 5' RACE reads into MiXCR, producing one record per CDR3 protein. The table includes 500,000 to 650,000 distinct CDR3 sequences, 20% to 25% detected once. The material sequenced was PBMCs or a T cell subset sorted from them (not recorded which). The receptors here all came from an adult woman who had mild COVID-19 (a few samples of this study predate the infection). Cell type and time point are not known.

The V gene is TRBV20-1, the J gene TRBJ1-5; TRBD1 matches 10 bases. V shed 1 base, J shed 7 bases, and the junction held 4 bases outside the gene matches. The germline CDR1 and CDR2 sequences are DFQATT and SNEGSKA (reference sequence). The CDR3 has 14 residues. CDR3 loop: CSARGTGGVQPQHF. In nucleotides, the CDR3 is TGCAGTGCTAGAGGGACAGGGGGTGTACAGCCCCAGCATTTT.

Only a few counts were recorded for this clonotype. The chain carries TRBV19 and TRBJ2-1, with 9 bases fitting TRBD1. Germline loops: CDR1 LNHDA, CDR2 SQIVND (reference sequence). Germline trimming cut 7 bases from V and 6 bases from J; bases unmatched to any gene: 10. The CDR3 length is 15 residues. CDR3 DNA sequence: TGTGCCAGTACCCCGAACAGGGGGCTGGGCAATGAGCAGTTCTTC. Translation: CASTPNRGLGNEQFF.

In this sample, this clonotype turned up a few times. The CDR3 spells CSARDSGTSGGYEQYF. CDR3 DNA sequence: TGCAGTGCTAGAGATTCCGGGACTAGCGGGGGCTACGAGCAGTACTTC. The genes are TRBV20-1 and TRBJ2-7, with 14 bases that match TRBD2. Germline values: CDR1 DFQATT, CDR2 SNEGSKA (reference sequence). This CDR3 is built from 16 residues. The J segment lost 3 bases and the V segment lost 0 bases, leaving 4 bases of the junction unmatched.

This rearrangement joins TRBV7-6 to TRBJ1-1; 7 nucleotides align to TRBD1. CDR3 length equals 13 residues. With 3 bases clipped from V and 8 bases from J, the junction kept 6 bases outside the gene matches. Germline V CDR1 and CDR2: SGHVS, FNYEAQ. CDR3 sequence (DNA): TGTGCCAGCAGCTTTCCGGGACAGCCAGAAGCTTTCTTT. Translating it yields CASSFPGQPEAFF.

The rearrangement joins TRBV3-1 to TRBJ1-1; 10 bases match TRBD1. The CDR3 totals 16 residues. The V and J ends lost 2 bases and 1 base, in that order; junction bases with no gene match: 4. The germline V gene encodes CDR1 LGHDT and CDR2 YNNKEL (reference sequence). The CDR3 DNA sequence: TGTGCCAGCAGCCAACGACAGGGGGCAAGGAACACTGAAGCTTTCTTT. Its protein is CASSQRQGARNTEAFF.

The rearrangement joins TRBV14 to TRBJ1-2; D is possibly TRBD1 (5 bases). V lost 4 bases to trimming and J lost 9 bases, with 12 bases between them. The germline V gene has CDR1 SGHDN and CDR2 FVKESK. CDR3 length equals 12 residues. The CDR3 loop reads CASSPGPRSYTF. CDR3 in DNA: TGTGCCAGCAGCCCGGGACCTCGGAGCTACACCTTC.

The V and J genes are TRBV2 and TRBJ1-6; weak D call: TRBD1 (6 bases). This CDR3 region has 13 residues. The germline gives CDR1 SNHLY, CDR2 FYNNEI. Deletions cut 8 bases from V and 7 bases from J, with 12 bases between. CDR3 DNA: TGTGCCAGCGAACAGGGTCGGAATTCACCCCTCCACTTT. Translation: CASEQGRNSPLHF.

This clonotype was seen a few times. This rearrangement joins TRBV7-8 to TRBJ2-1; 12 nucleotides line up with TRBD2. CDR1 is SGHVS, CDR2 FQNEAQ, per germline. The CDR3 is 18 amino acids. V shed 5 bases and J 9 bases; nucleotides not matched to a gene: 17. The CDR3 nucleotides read TGTGCCAGCAGCCCTCGGTGGGCTAGCGGGGGGGCCGGAGGTGAGCAGTTCTTC. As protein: CASSPRWASGGAGGEQFF.

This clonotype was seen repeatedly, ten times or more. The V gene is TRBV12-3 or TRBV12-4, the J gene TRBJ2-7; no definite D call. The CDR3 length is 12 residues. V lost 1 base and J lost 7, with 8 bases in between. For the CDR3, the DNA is TGTGCCAGCAGTTTAGAGGGTAGGGAGCAGTACTTC. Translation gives CASSLEGREQYF.

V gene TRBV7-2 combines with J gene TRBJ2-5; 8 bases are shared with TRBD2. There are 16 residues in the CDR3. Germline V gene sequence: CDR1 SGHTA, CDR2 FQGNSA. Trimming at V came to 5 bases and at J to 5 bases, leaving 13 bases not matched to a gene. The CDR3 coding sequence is TGTGCCAGCAGCCCCACTGGCGGGGGGAGGAGCGAGACCCAGTACTTC. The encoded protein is CASSPTGGGRSETQYF. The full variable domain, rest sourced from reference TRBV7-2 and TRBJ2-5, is GAGVSQSPSNKVTEKGKDVELRCDPISGHTALYWYRQSLGQGLEFLIYFQGNSAPDKSGLPSDRFSAERTGGSVSTLTIQRTQQEDSAVYLCASSPTGGGRSETQYFGPGTRLLVL.

Here the CDR3 reads CSARPQGVFYNEQFF. CDR3 coding DNA: TGCAGTGCTAGACCGCAGGGGGTCTTCTACAATGAGCAGTTCTTC. The chain carries TRBV20-1 and TRBJ2-1, with 7 bases fitting TRBD1. CDR3 length: 15 amino acids. In germline, CDR1 is DFQATT, CDR2 SNEGSKA (reference sequence). V trimming: 2 bases; J trimming: 3 bases; junction bases outside the gene matches: 7.

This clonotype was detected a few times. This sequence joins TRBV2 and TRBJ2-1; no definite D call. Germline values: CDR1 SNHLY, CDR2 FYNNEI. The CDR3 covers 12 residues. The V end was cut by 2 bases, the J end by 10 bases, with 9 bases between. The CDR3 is CASSEIVGEQFF. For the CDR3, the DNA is TGTGCCAGCAGTGAAATTGTGGGGGAGCAGTTCTTC.

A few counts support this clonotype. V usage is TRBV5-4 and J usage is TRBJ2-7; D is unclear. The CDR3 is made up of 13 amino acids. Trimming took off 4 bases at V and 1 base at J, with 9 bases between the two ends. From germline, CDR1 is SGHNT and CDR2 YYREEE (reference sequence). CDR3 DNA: TGTGCCAGCAGCCCGGACCCGTCCTACGAGCAGTACTTC. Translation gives CASSPDPSYEQYF.

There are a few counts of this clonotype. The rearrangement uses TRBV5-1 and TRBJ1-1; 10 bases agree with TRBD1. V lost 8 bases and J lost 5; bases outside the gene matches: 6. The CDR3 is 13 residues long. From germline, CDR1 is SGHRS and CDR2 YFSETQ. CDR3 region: CARAGTGVTEAFF. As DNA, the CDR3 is TGCGCCAGAGCTGGGACAGGGGTGACTGAAGCTTTCTTT.

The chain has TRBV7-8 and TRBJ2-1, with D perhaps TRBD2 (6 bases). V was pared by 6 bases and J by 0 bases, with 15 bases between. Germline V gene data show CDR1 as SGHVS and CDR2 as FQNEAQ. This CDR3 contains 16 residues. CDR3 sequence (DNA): TGTGCCAGCAGATCATCAGGAGGGCCCTCCTACAATGAGCAGTTCTTC. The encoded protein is CASRSSGGPSYNEQFF.

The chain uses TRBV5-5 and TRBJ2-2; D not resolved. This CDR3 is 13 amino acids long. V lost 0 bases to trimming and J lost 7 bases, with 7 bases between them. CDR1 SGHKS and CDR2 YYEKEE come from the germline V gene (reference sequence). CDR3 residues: CASSLEHSGELFF. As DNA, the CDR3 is TGTGCCAGCAGCTTGGAGCATAGCGGGGAGCTGTTTTTT.

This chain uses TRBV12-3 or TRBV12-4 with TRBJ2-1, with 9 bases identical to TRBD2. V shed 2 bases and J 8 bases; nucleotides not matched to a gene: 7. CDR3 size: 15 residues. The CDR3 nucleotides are TGTGCCAGCAGTTTAAGGCTAGCGGGACGGTATGAGCAGTTCTTC. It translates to CASSLRLAGRYEQFF.

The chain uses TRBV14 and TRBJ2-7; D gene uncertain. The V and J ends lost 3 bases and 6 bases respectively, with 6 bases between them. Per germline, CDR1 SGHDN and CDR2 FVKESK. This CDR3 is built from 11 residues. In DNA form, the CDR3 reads TGTGCCAGCAGCCACCTCACCGAGCAGTACTTC. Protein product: CASSHLTEQYF. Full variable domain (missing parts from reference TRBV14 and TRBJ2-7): EAGVTQFPSHSVIEKGQTVTLRCDPISGHDNLYWYRRVMGKEIKFLLHFVKESKQDESGMPNNRFLAERTGGTYSTLKVQPAELEDSGVYFCASSHLTEQYFGPGTRLTVT.

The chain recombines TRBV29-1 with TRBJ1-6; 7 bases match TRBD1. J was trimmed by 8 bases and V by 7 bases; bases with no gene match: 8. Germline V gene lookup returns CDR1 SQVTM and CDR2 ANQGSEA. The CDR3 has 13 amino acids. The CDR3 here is CSARDSQDSPLHF. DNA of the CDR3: TGCAGCGCTCGGGACAGCCAAGATTCACCCCTCCACTTT.

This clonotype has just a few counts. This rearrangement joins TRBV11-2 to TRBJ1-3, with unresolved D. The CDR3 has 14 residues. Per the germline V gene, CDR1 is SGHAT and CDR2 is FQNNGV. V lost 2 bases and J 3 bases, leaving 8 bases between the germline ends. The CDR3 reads CASSLTENGNTIYF. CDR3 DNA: TGTGCCAGCAGCTTAACAGAGAATGGAAACACCATATATTTT.

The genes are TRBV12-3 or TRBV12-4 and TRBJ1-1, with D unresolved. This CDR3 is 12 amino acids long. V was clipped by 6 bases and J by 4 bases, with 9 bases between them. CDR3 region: CASSPNPTEAFF. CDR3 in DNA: TGTGCCAGCAGCCCAAACCCCACTGAAGCTTTCTTT.